The 5 T cell receptor beta chains reported below all come from one sample, sequenced in a study of T cell responses to AZD1222 COVID-19 vaccine. Measured with immunoSEQ multiplex PCR; TCRdb has only the in-frame clones, and not every one. The table includes roughly 120,000 clones, roughly 90% detected once. Material: peripheral blood, obtained on day 0 of AZD1222 vaccination. These receptors were obtained from an adult in good health.

The rearrangement uses TRBV6-1 and TRBJ1-2; D is ambiguous. Per germline, CDR1 MNHNS and CDR2 SASEGT. There are 14 residues in the CDR3. V shed 2 bases and J shed 5 bases, with 12 bases lying between them. The CDR3 loop reads CASSESGSNYGYTF. In nucleotides, the CDR3 is TGTGCCAGCAGTGAATCGGGAAGTAATTATGGCTACACCTTC.

This clone was counted a single time. The J gene is TRBJ1-6, the V gene TRBV2; no reliable D call. CDR1 and CDR2 from the germline V gene are SNHLY and FYNNEI. Trimming pared 3 bases from V and 9 bases from J, leaving 18 bases between. This CDR3 is 16 amino acids long. CDR3 sequence: CASSDNTWEKFSPLHF. Here the CDR3 DNA reads TGTGCCAGCAGTGATAACACTTGGGAAAAATTTTCACCCCTCCACTTT.

V and J are TRBV6-5 and TRBJ2-3, with a tentative D call TRBD2 (5 bases). The germline gives CDR1 MNHEY, CDR2 SVGAGI. The CDR3 length is 15 residues. With 2 bases removed from V and 3 bases from J, the gap between germline ends came to 12 bases. In DNA form, the CDR3 reads TGTGCCAGCAGTTACGAGGGATTGACTACAGATACGCAGTATTTT. This sequence encodes CASSYEGLTTDTQYF.

This clone was counted once. The V and J genes are TRBV21-1 and TRBJ2-1; the listed D gene, TRBD2, was not tested against the DNA. TRBV21-1 is termed a pseudogene. The CDR3 length is 19 residues. CDR3 bases: TGTGCCAGCAGCAAAGCGCTAGCGGGAGGGGGCTCGGTTAAAAATGAGCAGTTCTTC. Encoded protein: CASSKALAGGGSVKNEQFF.

CDR3 sequence: CASSLAGSNQPQHF. DNA of the CDR3: TGCGCCAGCAGCTTGGCGGGCAGCAATCAGCCCCAGCATTTT. This chain joins TRBV5-1 and TRBJ1-5; D remains unclear. Germline-derived CDR1 and CDR2 are SGHRS and YFSETQ. Trimming pared 0 bases from V and 1 base from J, leaving 5 bases between. The CDR3 has 14 residues.